This T cell receptor beta chain was captured in a study of CD8+ T cells in alopecia areata. Study as a whole: The SALT score measured affected scalp surface percentage in treated patients. Findings of the study overall: Greater clonality was observed in lesional scalp samples, especially alopecia totalis/universalis, versus normal scalp.

This sample's treatment: oral pan-JAK inhibitor, 5-10 mg twice daily. Peripheral blood and lesional scalp punch biopsies came from alopecia areata patients. As for this clone: As yet, its antigen is unknown.

The CDR3 sequence is 11 residues long. Trimming pared 7 bases from V and 6 bases from J, leaving 9 bases between. CDR1 and CDR2 from the germline V gene are SQVTM and ANQGSEA. RNA, once extracted, was reverse transcribed into cDNA for use as the sequencing template. Libraries were prepared by immunoSEQ multiplex PCR; TCRdb keeps only in-frame clonotypes and omits some of them. The sample includes about 150,000 clones, about 59% of them seen just once. This sequence was found in a human donor with alopecia areata. The chain combines TRBV29-1 with TRBJ2-2; D is unclear. The sequences come from CD8+ T cells sorted from blood, collected at week 4, from a patient treated with tofacitinib. The CDR3 loop reads CSGIWAGELFF. The CDR3 DNA sequence: TGCAGCGGTATATGGGCCGGGGAGCTGTTTTTT.